The text below deals with one TCR beta chain. No antigen is known for it. Libraries were prepared by immunoSEQ multiplex PCR; TCRdb keeps only in-frame clonotypes and omits some of them. The table has about 91,000 clones, approximately 90% seen once. The source of the sample is a study of graft-versus-host responses after intestinal transplantation. Study-level background: Recipients had transplants, and these were multivisceral, liver-intestinal, or isolated intestinal. Anti-thymocyte globulin induction, then tacrolimus and steroids for about three years, went to all recipients. The study's findings and limits: Some GvH clones appeared in ileal mucosa or blood before recipient bone marrow. Allograft graft-versus-host to host-versus-graft clonal ratios ran high in patients with graft-donor T cell macrochimerism.

The germline CDR1 and CDR2 sequences are LNHDA and SQIVND (reference sequence). The CDR3 covers 15 residues. The germline V and J ends were trimmed by 5 bases and 7 bases, with 17 bases remaining between them. This sample comprised unstimulated CD4+ T cells sorted from spleen or lymph node cells, obtained before transplant. The TCR sequence derives from a human donor who was the organ donor for an intestinal transplant. The chain recombines TRBV19 with TRBJ2-2; weak D call: TRBD1 (5 bases). The CDR3 bases are TGTGCCAGTAGTTCCTGGACACTTCGCAGCGGGGAGCTGTTTTTT. Its protein product is CASSSWTLRSGELFF.